A single sample is the source of the 31 T cell receptor beta chains below, sequenced in a study of blood T cell repertoires in COVID-19. Data came from immunoSEQ multiplex PCR; TCRdb stores just in-frame clones and leaves some out. Of under 300,000 clones detected, 70% to 90% appear once; the ten largest clones hold less than 20%. The source material was PBMCs or T cells enriched from blood (not recorded which). The receptors come from a man between 18 and 35 years old who had recovered from COVID-19.

This rearrangement joins TRBV12-3 or TRBV12-4 to TRBJ1-1; D perhaps matches TRBD1 (5 bases). This CDR3 is 13 amino acids long. V was trimmed by 6 bases and J by 4 bases, leaving 12 bases between them. CDR3 coding DNA: TGTGCCAGCAGCACACCCGGGGGCACTGAAGCTTTCTTT. Translated: CASSTPGGTEAFF.

This clone was seen a few times. This chain links TRBV6-4 with TRBJ2-6, with a possible D match to TRBD1 (6 bases). The ends were cut back, 8 bases at V and 0 bases at J, with 14 bases in the middle. Per the germline V gene, CDR1 is MRHNA and CDR2 is SNTAGT. The length of the CDR3 is 16 residues. The CDR3: CASSGTIDSGANVLTF. CDR3 in DNA: TGTGCCAGCTCCGGGACAATCGACTCTGGGGCCAACGTCCTGACTTTC.

The CDR3 spells CASSDAGTSNTDTQYF. Written as DNA, the CDR3 is TGCGCCAGCAGTGATGCCGGGACTAGCAACACAGATACGCAGTATTTT. The chain has TRBV10-1 and TRBJ2-3, with TRBD2 identical over 9 bases. From germline, CDR1 is WNHNN and CDR2 SYGVQD (reference sequence). V trimming: 3 bases; J trimming: 2 bases; junction bases outside the gene matches: 6. This CDR3 region has 16 residues.

Only a few counts were recorded for this clone. The V gene is TRBV3-1 (or the pseudogene TRBV3-2), the J gene TRBJ1-2, with no clear D. The CDR3 runs 13 residues. V shed 0 bases and J shed 8 bases, with 10 bases lying between them. Germline-derived CDR1 and CDR2 are LGHDT and YNNKEL (reference sequence). The CDR3 region is CASSQEGAGGYTF. For the CDR3, the DNA is TGTGCCAGCAGCCAAGAGGGAGCGGGAGGCTACACCTTC.

The sample holds one count of this clone. The CDR3 region is CASSYPGQLSSYEQYF. DNA of the CDR3: TGTGCCAGCAGTTACCCGGGACAACTGAGCTCCTACGAGCAGTACTTC. The chain couples TRBV6-2 or TRBV6-3 to TRBJ2-7; D possibly corresponds to TRBD1 (6 bases). This CDR3 contains 16 residues. CDR1 MNHEY and CDR2 SVGEGT come from the germline V gene. V lost 2 bases and J lost 0, with 14 bases in between.

This clone was detected once. This chain connects TRBV6-1 to TRBJ2-1; 8 bases agree with TRBD1. The CDR3 contains 14 residues. Germline trimming cut 2 bases from V and 9 bases from J; bases unmatched to any gene: 6. Germline V CDR1 and CDR2: MNHNS, SASEGT. In DNA, the CDR3 is TGTGCCAGCAGTGAACAGGGGGCCCACAGTGAGCAGTTCTTC. This gives the protein CASSEQGAHSEQFF.

The genes are TRBV28 and TRBJ2-2, with D hard to call. The CDR3 runs 15 residues. The V gene lost 5 bases and the J gene lost 2 bases, with 12 bases spanning the gap. Germline values: CDR1 MDHEN, CDR2 SYDVKM. Here the CDR3 DNA reads TGTGCCAGCAGTCCCCCCAGGCCTAACACCGGGGAGCTGTTTTTT. Protein product: CASSPPRPNTGELFF.

V is TRBV2 and J is TRBJ2-3, with D perhaps matching TRBD2 (6 bases). Trimming removed 9 bases at V and 1 base at J, with 14 bases between. Germline V gene data show CDR1 as SNHLY and CDR2 as FYNNEI. The CDR3 has 14 amino acids. CDR3 protein: CASIGTDGTDTQYF. In DNA, the CDR3 is TGTGCCAGTATCGGGACTGATGGCACAGATACGCAGTATTTT. Based on the CDR3 plus reference TRBV2 and TRBJ2-3, the full variable domain is EPEVTQTPSHQVTQMGQEVILRCVPISNHLYFYWYRQILGQKVEFLVSFYNNEISEKSEIFDDQFSVERPDGSNFTLKIRSTKLEDSAMYFCASIGTDGTDTQYFGPGTRLTVL.

The rearrangement uses TRBV11-2 and TRBJ1-6, with TRBD1 as a possible D gene (5 bases). The CDR3 contains 17 residues. The germline V gene has CDR1 SGHAT and CDR2 FQNNGV. Trimming took 2 bases from V and 9 from J, leaving 20 bases between them. This CDR3 is CASSLRIGGLLLSPLHF. The CDR3 DNA is TGTGCCAGCAGCTTAAGGATCGGGGGACTTCTACTTTCACCCCTCCACTTT.

The chain links TRBV15 to TRBJ2-2; tentative D call: TRBD1 (5 bases). The CDR3 has 14 residues. In germline, CDR1 is LNHNV, CDR2 YYDKDF (reference sequence). Deletions cut 4 bases from V and 0 bases from J, with 6 bases between. This chain's CDR3 is CATSTRANTGELFF. CDR3 nucleotide sequence: TGTGCCACCAGCACCAGGGCGAACACCGGGGAGCTGTTTTTT. Using reference TRBV15 and TRBJ2-2 for the parts outside the CDR3, the full variable domain is DAMVIQNPRYQVTQFGKPVTLSCSQTLNHNVMYWYQQKSSQAPKLLFHYYDKDFNNEADTPDNFQSRRPNTSFCFLDIRSPGLGDTAMYLCATSTRANTGELFFGEGSRLTVL.

The chain uses TRBV6-5 and TRBJ1-1; D remains ambiguous. The V gene's germline CDR1 is MNHEY and CDR2 SVGAGI. V gave up 0 bases and J gave up 4 bases, with 12 bases separating them. The CDR3 sequence is 15 residues long. The CDR3 region is CASSYSAGKGTEAFF. CDR3 nucleotides: TGTGCCAGCAGTTACTCGGCAGGTAAAGGCACTGAAGCTTTCTTT.

This rearrangement joins TRBV6-5 to TRBJ2-7; 10 nucleotides agree with TRBD1. The germline V gene encodes CDR1 MNHEY and CDR2 SVGAGI. The CDR3 loop spans 15 amino acids. V shed 6 bases and J 2 bases; nucleotides not matched to a gene: 7. The CDR3 reads CASSSGGTGAYEQYF. The CDR3 region has the DNA TGTGCCAGCAGCTCAGGGGGGACAGGGGCCTACGAGCAGTACTTC.

The chain is built from TRBV28 and TRBJ1-2; TRBD1 matches at 8 bases. The V gene's germline CDR1 is MDHEN and CDR2 SYDVKM. There are 14 residues in the CDR3. Trimming took 5 bases from V and 5 from J; bases not matched to a gene: 7. Written as DNA, the CDR3 is TGTGCCAGCAGTCCCAGGGGGCTTCGGTATGGCTACACCTTC. This sequence encodes CASSPRGLRYGYTF.

This chain connects TRBV19 to TRBJ2-1; 12 bases line up with TRBD2. The CDR3 spans 16 residues. Trimming took 7 bases from V and 5 from J; bases not matched to a gene: 9. Looked up from germline, CDR1 is LNHDA and CDR2 is SQIVND (reference sequence). CDR3 coding DNA: TGTGCCAGTACCTCGGCTAGCGGGGGGGTTGACAATGAGCAGTTCTTC. It encodes CASTSASGGVDNEQFF.

The chain recombines TRBV6-1 with TRBJ1-1; maybe TRBD1 (5 bases). The V gene's germline CDR1 is MNHNS and CDR2 SASEGT. Deletions cut 3 bases from V and 10 bases from J, with 24 bases between. The CDR3 spans 16 residues. The CDR3, as DNA: TGTGCCAGCAGTGACACCGGACATGGCGCCGACACGGTAGCTTTCTTT. Residues: CASSDTGHGADTVAFF.

This chain joins TRBV6-6 and TRBJ2-7; TRBD2 is a possible D gene (6 bases). V dropped 7 bases and J dropped 1 base, with 8 bases sitting between them. Germline CDR1 and CDR2: MNHNY and SVGAGI (reference sequence). This CDR3 region has 12 residues. The CDR3 is CASNGGSYEQYF. In DNA, the CDR3 is TGTGCCAGCAATGGAGGGTCCTACGAGCAGTACTTC.

The V and J genes are TRBV28 and TRBJ2-7; D perhaps matches TRBD1 (6 bases). CDR3 length equals 15 residues. Germline values: CDR1 MDHEN, CDR2 SYDVKM. V dropped 6 bases and J dropped 2 bases, with 17 bases sitting between them. Written as DNA, the CDR3 is TGTGCCAGCAGCTCCTCCCGGGACACTACCTACGAGCAGTACTTC. Translation gives CASSSSRDTTYEQYF.

The V gene is TRBV12-3 or TRBV12-4, the J gene TRBJ1-4, with D possibly matching TRBD1 (6 bases). Trimming took off 8 bases at V and 6 bases at J, with 13 bases between the two ends. The CDR3 covers 13 residues. CDR3 sequence reads: CASGGGPDEKLFF. The CDR3 DNA reads TGTGCCAGCGGCGGGGGGCCTGATGAAAAACTGTTTTTT.

This chain uses TRBV7-8 with TRBJ2-7, with 7 bases aligning to TRBD2. Germline CDR1 SGHVS, CDR2 FQNEAQ. The ends lost 3 bases at V and 0 bases at J; junction bases unmatched: 5. This CDR3 region has 15 residues. The CDR3 loop is CASSLAGGNSYEQYF. DNA for the CDR3: TGTGCCAGCAGCTTGGCCGGGGGGAACTCCTACGAGCAGTACTTC.

This chain links TRBV10-3 with TRBJ1-5, with 7 bases matching TRBD1. Germline trimming cut 1 base from V and 3 bases from J; bases unmatched to any gene: 3. Germline V gene sequence: CDR1 ENHRY, CDR2 SYGVKD. The CDR3 consists of 15 residues. CDR3 bases: TGTGCCATCAGTGAGTTGGACAGGAACAATCAGCCCCAGCATTTT. This sequence encodes CAISELDRNNQPQHF.

The CDR3 nucleotides read TGTGCCAGCAGCCAGAACACAGGGGTGCGGGAGACCCAGTACTTC. It codes for CASSQNTGVRETQYF. The genes are TRBV7-9 and TRBJ2-5; 7 nucleotides match TRBD1. The germline gives CDR1 SEHNR, CDR2 FQNEAQ (reference sequence). V dropped 5 bases and J dropped 5; count of bases not matched to a gene: 11. The CDR3 runs to 15 residues.

The chain carries TRBV12-5 and TRBJ1-5; D gene ambiguous. CDR3 length: 15 amino acids. The germline CDR1 and CDR2 sequences are LGHNT and FRNRAP. V lost 5 bases, J lost 4 bases, and 15 bases lay in between. CDR3 coding DNA: TGTGCTAGTGGTGCCGGAGGGTCGGCAAATCAGCCCCAGCATTTT. This sequence encodes CASGAGGSANQPQHF.

This chain connects TRBV7-9 to TRBJ1-5; D not certain. The germline gives CDR1 SEHNR, CDR2 FQNEAQ (reference sequence). CDR3 length: 13 residues. The V end lost 3 bases, the J end lost 6 bases, and 9 bases lay between the germline ends. The CDR3, as DNA: TGTGCCAGCAGCTTTGATGGCGGTCAGCCCCAGCATTTT. It encodes CASSFDGGQPQHF.

The chain employs TRBV7-9 and TRBJ1-6; D may be TRBD1 (5 bases). Trimming stripped 6 bases from V and 12 bases from J, with 15 bases between. The CDR3 is 13 residues long. Germline V CDR1 and CDR2: SEHNR, FQNEAQ (reference sequence). CDR3 amino acids: CASSGHLRVPLHF. In DNA form, the CDR3 reads TGTGCCAGCAGTGGACATCTGCGCGTACCCCTCCACTTT.

This clone came up a few times. The chain carries TRBV5-4 and TRBJ2-3; possible D gene TRBD2, 6 bases. V was clipped by 6 bases and J by 0 bases, with 8 bases between them. This CDR3 comprises 13 residues. In germline, CDR1 is SGHNT, CDR2 YYREEE (reference sequence). The CDR3 DNA follows: TGTGCCAGCACGGAGGGGAGCACAGATACGCAGTATTTT. Its protein product is CASTEGSTDTQYF.

The CDR3 DNA follows: TGTGCCAGCAGCTTATCAGGGGATAGCAATCAGCCCCAGCATTTT. This codes for CASSLSGDSNQPQHF. V gene TRBV7-2 combines with J gene TRBJ1-5, with D perhaps TRBD1 (6 bases). There are 15 residues in the CDR3. V gave up 2 bases and J gave up 0 bases, with 8 bases separating them. The germline CDR1 and CDR2 sequences are SGHTA and FQGNSA.

The chain employs TRBV28 and TRBJ2-5, with 8 bases matching TRBD1. Trimming took 3 bases from V and 1 from J; bases not matched to a gene: 10. The CDR3 runs to 17 residues. The germline V gene has CDR1 MDHEN and CDR2 SYDVKM. Written as DNA, the CDR3 is TGTGCCAGCAGTTTCAAAAGGGGACAGGAACTCCAAGAGACCCAGTACTTC. Encoded protein: CASSFKRGQELQETQYF.

The chain is built from TRBV5-1 and TRBJ1-5, with a tentative D call TRBD1 (6 bases). V was trimmed by 0 bases and J by 8 bases, leaving 15 bases between them. This CDR3 region has 15 residues. Germline V gene data show CDR1 as SGHRS and CDR2 as YFSETQ. The CDR3 region is CASSLEPGAREPQHF. The DNA of the CDR3 is TGCGCCAGCAGCTTGGAGCCAGGGGCCCGAGAGCCCCAGCATTTT.

The chain links TRBV11-2 to TRBJ2-7; 10 nucleotides agree with TRBD1. The CDR3 loop spans 15 amino acids. V was clipped by 4 bases and J by 5 bases; unmatched bases: 8. Germline assignment: CDR1 SGHAT and CDR2 FQNNGV. The DNA of the CDR3 is TGTGCCAGCAGCTCAAGGACAGGGGGGCAAGACGAGCAGTACTTC. Translating gives CASSSRTGGQDEQYF. Looking up the rest from reference TRBV11-2 and TRBJ2-7 gives the full variable domain: EAGVAQSPRYKIIEKRQSVAFWCNPISGHATLYWYQQILGQGPKLLIQFQNNGVVDDSQLPKDRFSAERLKGVDSTLKIQPAKLEDSAVYLCASSSRTGGQDEQYFGPGTRLTVT.

The chain is built from TRBV27 and TRBJ1-2; 7 bases fit TRBD1. The V and J ends lost 6 bases and 4 bases, in that order; junction bases with no gene match: 8. CDR1 is MNHEY, CDR2 SMNVEV, per germline (reference sequence). The CDR3 totals 14 residues. CDR3 nucleotides: TGTGCCAGCAGGACCGGGACAGCTGTCTATGGCTACACCTTC. Translating gives CASRTGTAVYGYTF.

The rearrangement links TRBV5-1 to TRBJ2-1; 7 bases map to TRBD1. The length of the CDR3 is 17 residues. Losses at the gene ends were 3 bases for V and 4 bases for J; bases not matched to a gene: 13. CDR1 and CDR2 (germline): SGHRS, YFSETQ. The CDR3 loop reads CASSSALQTGLYNEQFF. The CDR3 coding sequence is TGCGCCAGCAGCTCCGCCCTACAGACAGGGTTGTACAATGAGCAGTTCTTC. Full variable domain (outside the CDR3, taken from reference TRBV5-1 and TRBJ2-1): KAGVTQTPRYLIKTRGQQVTLSCSPISGHRSVSWYQQTPGQGLQFLFEYFSETQRNKGNFPGRFSGRQFSNSRSEMNVSTLELGDSALYLCASSSALQTGLYNEQFFGPGTRLTVL.